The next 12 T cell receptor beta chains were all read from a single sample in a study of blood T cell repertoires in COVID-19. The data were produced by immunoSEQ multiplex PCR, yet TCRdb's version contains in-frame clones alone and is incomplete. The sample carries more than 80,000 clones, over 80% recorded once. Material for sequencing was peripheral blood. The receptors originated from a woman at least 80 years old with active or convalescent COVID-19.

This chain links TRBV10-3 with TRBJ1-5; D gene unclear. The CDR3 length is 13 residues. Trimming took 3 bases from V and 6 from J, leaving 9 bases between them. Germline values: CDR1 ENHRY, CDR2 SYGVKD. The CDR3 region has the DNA TGTGCCATCAGTGAAGCGGGGAGTCAGCCCCAGCATTTT. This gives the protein CAISEAGSQPQHF.

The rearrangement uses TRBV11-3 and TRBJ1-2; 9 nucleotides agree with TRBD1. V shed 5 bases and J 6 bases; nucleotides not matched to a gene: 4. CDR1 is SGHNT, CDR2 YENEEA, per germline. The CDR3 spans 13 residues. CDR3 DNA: TGTGCCAGCAGCGCGGGACAGGGAGATGGCTACACCTTC. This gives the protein CASSAGQGDGYTF.

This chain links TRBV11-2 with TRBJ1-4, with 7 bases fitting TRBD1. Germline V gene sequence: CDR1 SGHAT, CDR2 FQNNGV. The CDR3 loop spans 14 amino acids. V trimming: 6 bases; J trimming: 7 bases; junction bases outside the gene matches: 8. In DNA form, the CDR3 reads TGTGCCAGCAGGTTGACAGGGAGGAGTGAAAAACTGTTTTTT. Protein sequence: CASRLTGRSEKLFF.

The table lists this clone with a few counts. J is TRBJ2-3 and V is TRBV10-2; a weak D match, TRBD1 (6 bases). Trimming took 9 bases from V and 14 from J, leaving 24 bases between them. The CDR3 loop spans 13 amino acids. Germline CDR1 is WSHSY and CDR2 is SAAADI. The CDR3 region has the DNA TGCGCCAGTGCCGGGACCGACCTCCCCAGGGGGTATTTT. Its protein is CASAGTDLPRGYF.

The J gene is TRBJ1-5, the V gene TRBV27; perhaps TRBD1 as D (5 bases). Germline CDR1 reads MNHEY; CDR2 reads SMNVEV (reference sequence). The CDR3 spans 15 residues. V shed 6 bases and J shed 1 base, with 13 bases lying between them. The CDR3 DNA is TGTGCCAGCAGCGAAAAGGGGCTCAGCAATCAGCCCCAGCATTTT. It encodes CASSEKGLSNQPQHF.

The CDR3 coding sequence is TGTGCCAGCCGGCCGCAGGGCGAAAAACTGTTTTTT. Protein product: CASRPQGEKLFF. The rearrangement uses TRBV28 and TRBJ1-4; maybe TRBD1 (5 bases). The CDR3 length is 12 residues. Germline V gene sequence: CDR1 MDHEN, CDR2 SYDVKM. The V and J ends lost 8 bases and 8 bases respectively, with 12 bases between them.

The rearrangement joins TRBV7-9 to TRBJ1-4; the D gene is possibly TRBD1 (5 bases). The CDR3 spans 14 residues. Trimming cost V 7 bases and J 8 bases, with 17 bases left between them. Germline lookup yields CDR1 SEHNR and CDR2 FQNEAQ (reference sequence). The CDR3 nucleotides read TGTGCCAGCACCAGCTCGGGGGGGGTGGAAAAACTGTTTTTT. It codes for CASTSSGGVEKLFF.

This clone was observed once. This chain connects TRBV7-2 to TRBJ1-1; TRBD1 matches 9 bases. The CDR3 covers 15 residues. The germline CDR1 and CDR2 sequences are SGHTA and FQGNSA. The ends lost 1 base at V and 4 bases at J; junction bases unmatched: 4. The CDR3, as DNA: TGTGCCAGCAGCTTAGGGACAGGGGTGGGCACTGAAGCTTTCTTT. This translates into CASSLGTGVGTEAFF.

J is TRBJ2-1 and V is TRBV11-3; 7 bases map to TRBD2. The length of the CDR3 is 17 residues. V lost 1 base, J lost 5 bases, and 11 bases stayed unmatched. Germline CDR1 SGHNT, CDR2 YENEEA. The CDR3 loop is CASSLGVWRELDNEQFF. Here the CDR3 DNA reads TGTGCCAGCAGCTTAGGGGTTTGGCGGGAGCTCGACAATGAGCAGTTCTTC.

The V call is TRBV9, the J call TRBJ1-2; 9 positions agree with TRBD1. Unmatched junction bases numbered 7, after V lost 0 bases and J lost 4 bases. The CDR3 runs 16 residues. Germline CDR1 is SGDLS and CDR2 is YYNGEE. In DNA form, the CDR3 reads TGTGCCAGCAGCGTAGCCCTGACAGGGGGGGCCTATGGCTACACCTTC. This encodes CASSVALTGGAYGYTF.

The CDR3 DNA reads TGCGCCAGCAGCTTGTTTCGACAGGGCTCCTACGAGCAGTACTTC. As protein: CASSLFRQGSYEQYF. V and J are TRBV5-1 and TRBJ2-7, with 7 positions matching TRBD1. Per germline, CDR1 SGHRS and CDR2 YFSETQ. The CDR3 spans 15 residues. V lost 1 base and J lost 0; bases outside the gene matches: 4.

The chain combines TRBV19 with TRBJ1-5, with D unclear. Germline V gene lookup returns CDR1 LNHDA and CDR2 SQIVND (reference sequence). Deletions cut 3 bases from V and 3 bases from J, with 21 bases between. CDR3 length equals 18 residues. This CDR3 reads CASSIAIVGWGDNQPQHF. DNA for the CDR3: TGTGCCAGTAGTATCGCGATTGTCGGTTGGGGAGACAATCAGCCCCAGCATTTT.